This T cell receptor beta chain was identified during a study of OX40 agonist ivuxolimab in advanced cancers. Study-wide background: From about 23 to 85 years was the age range, with a mean of roughly 64 years, and 65% to 90% were male.

This table comes from immunoSEQ multiplex PCR, and its TCRdb copy is limited to in-frame clones, with some not included. The data contain around 70,000 clones, 88% of them singletons. CDR1 is GTSNPN and CDR2 is SVGIG in the germline V gene (reference sequence). The length of the CDR3 is 16 residues. The trim removed 0 bases at V and 4 bases at J, leaving 6 bases unmatched. This clone has only one observation. Its antigen is unidentified. General observations from the study: By week 6 at 0.1 to 3.0 mg/kg, blood CD4+ and CD8+ T cells had expanded clonally.

The sequencing used CD4+ or CD8+ T cells sorted from blood, collected in a trial of the OX40 agonist ivuxolimab. The TCR originated in an adult with an advanced solid tumor such as melanoma, head and neck, liver or kidney cancer. The chain carries TRBV30 and TRBJ2-3, with 11 bases matching TRBD2. CDR3 coding DNA: TGTGCCTGGAGTGTCTCTAGCGGGGGGATTGCAGATACGCAGTATTTT. It translates to CAWSVSSGGIADTQYF.